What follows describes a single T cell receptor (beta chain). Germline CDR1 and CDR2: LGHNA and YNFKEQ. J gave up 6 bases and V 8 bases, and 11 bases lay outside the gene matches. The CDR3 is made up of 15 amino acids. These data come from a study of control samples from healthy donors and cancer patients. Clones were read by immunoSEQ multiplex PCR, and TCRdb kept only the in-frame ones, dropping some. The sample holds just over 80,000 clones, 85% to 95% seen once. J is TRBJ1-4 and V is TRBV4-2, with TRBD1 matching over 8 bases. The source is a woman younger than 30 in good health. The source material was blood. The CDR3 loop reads CASRQGNGDDEKLFF. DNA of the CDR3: TGTGCCAGCCGACAGGGGAACGGAGATGATGAAAAACTGTTTTTT.